A selection of T cell receptor beta chains follows, all from one sample in a study of identical twins. TCRdb redid the calling of the 5' RACE reads with MiXCR, one entry per CDR3 protein. This table has fewer than 900,000 distinct CDR3 sequences, 20% to 25% appearing once. The sample was also reused in another study, on T cells expressing NK-cell markers.

Sequencing was carried out using PBMCs. These receptors came from a woman aged 18-29 years in good health. CDR3s include the opening cysteine and the closing phenylalanine or tryptophan. Size values are once, few and many counts, or a class for expanded clones, and some rows have none.

>TRBV7-2|TRBJ2-1|.
CASSLAGVSYEQFF
>TRBV20-1|TRBJ2-3|few
CSAQPGTDTQYF
>TRBV6-4|TRBJ2-1|many
CASSDSLGGYNEQFF
>TRBV20-1|TRBJ2-2|few
CSASGPTGELFF
>TRBV11-2|TRBJ2-7|.
CASSRSGERSYEQYF
>TRBV4-1|TRBJ1-1|.
CASSQVGQGSNTEAFF
>TRBV5-1|TRBJ2-1|once
CASVNTGGSYNEQFF
>TRBV5-1|TRBJ2-7|few
CASSFFVGAEQYF
>TRBV15|TRBJ2-7|.
CATRGSGKLYEQYF
>TRBV9|TRBJ2-7|.
CASSVSTSGSLREQYF
>TRBV7-3|TRBJ2-3|few
CASSPLAGDTQYF
>TRBV5-1|TRBJ2-1|few
CATSPGQAYNEQFF
>TRBV7-9|TRBJ2-3|.
CASSLRGDQDTQYF
>TRBV6-1|TRBJ2-1|few
CASSRDRDHNEQFF
>TRBV12-3/TRBV12-4|TRBJ2-7|few
CASRGGTDEQYF
>TRBV12-3/TRBV12-4|TRBJ2-5|few
CASQLGGGRETQYF
>TRBV6-2/TRBV6-3|TRBJ2-1|.
CASSYDHEQFF
>TRBV7-9|TRBJ1-5|few
CASTTFDTEPQHF
>TRBV20-1|TRBJ1-1|many
CSASLGPMNTEAFF
>TRBV5-1|TRBJ2-7|.
CASSLVGLVGREQYF
>TRBV11-2|TRBJ2-1|many
CASSSSGRGNNEQFF
>TRBV20-1|TRBJ1-5|.
CSAKSGDQPQHF
>TRBV4-3|TRBJ2-4|.
CASSQGARDPPVDIQYF
>TRBV5-1|TRBJ1-2|.
CASSLRSALYGYTF
>TRBV13|TRBJ2-7|few
CASSQLGPGSTYEQYF
>TRBV20-1|TRBJ2-1|few
CSANEGIRNEQFF
>TRBV5-1|TRBJ2-3|.
CASSSTLAGAGDTQYF
>TRBV9|TRBJ2-6|few
CASRGQGAGTGANVLTF
>TRBV11-2|TRBJ2-1|.
CASSPGRTAGGLYNEQFF
>TRBV6-5|TRBJ1-1|many
CASSSPTEAFF
>TRBV7-3|TRBJ1-2|few
CASSLLGRFYGYTF
>TRBV6-1|TRBJ2-7|once
CASRTSTSGSYEQYF
>TRBV12-3/TRBV12-4|TRBJ2-3|.
CASSRRQREGSDTQYF
>TRBV5-1|TRBJ2-7|.
CASRSAGKDEQYF
>TRBV7-6|TRBJ2-7|.
CASSLAGVAEQYF
>TRBV11-2|TRBJ2-7|.
CASRRTGDSYEQYF
>TRBV20-1|TRBJ1-3|few
CSADRENTIYF
>TRBV6-5|TRBJ2-1|few
CASSYSDQLPVEFF